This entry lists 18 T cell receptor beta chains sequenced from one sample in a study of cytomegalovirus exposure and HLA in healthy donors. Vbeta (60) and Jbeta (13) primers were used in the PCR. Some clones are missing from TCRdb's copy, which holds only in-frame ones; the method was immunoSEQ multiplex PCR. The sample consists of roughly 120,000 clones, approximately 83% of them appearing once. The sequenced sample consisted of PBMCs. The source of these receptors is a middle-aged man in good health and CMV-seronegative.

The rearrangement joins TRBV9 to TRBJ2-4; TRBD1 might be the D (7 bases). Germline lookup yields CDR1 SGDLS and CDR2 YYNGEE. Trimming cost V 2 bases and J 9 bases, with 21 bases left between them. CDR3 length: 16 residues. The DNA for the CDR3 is TGTGCCAGCAGCGTGGGGACAGTTCCCTTCGGGGGCATTCAGTACTTC. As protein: CASSVGTVPFGGIQYF.

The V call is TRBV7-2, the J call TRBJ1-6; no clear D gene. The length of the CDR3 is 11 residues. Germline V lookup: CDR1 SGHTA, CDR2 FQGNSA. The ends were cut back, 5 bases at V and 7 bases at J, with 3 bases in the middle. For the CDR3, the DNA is TGTGCCAGCAGCCAGAATTCACCCCTCCACTTT. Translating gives CASSQNSPLHF.

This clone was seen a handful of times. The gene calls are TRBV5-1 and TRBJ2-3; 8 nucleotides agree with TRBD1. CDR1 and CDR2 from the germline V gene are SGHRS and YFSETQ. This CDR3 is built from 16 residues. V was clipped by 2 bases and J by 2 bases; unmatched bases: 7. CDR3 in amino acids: CASSFQGASITDTQYF. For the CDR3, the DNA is TGCGCCAGCAGCTTTCAGGGGGCCTCTATCACAGATACGCAGTATTTT.

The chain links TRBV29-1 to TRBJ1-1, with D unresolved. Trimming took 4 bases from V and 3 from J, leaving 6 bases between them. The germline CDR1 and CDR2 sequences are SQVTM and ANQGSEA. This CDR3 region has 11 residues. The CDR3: CSVVPYTEAFF. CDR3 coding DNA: TGCAGCGTTGTCCCTTACACTGAAGCTTTCTTT.

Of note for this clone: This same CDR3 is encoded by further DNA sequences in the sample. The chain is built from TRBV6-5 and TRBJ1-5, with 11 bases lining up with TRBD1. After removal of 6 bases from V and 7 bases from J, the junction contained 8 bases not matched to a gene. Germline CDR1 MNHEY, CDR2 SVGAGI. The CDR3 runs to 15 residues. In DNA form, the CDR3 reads TGTGCCAGCAGACCCTCCGGGACAGGGGGACAGCCCCAGCATTTT. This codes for CASRPSGTGGQPQHF.

The CDR3 region is CASEGTVHGYTF. The CDR3 DNA sequence: TGTGCCAGCGAAGGGACAGTCCATGGCTACACCTTC. The chain has TRBV28 and TRBJ1-2, with 7 bases matching TRBD1. CDR1 and CDR2 from the germline V gene are MDHEN and SYDVKM. The J segment lost 6 bases and the V segment lost 8 bases, leaving 6 bases of the junction unmatched. The CDR3 is 12 amino acids.

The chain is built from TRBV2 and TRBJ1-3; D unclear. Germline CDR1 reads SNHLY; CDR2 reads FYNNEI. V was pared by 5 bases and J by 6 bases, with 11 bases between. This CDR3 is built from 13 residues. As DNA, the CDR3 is TGTGCCAGCAGTACAGAATTGGAAAACACCATATATTTT. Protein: CASSTELENTIYF.

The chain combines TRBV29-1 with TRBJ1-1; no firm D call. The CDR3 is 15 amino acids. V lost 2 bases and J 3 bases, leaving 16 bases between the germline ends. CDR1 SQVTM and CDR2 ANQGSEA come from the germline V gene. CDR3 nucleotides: TGCAGCGTTGAATTGAGGGAATGGAGGCACACTGAAGCTTTCTTT. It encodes CSVELREWRHTEAFF.

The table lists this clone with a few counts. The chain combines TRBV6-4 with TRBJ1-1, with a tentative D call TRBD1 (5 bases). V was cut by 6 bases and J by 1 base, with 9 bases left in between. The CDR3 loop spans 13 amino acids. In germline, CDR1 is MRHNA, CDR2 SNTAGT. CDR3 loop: CASSLTENTEAFF. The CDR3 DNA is TGTGCCAGCAGCCTGACAGAGAACACTGAAGCTTTCTTT.

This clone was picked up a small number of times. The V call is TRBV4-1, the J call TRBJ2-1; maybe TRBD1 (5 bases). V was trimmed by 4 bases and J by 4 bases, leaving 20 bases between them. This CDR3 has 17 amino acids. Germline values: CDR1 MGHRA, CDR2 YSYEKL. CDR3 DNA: TGCGCCAGCAGCCGCTTGCTTACAGGATTTTCATACAATGAGCAGTTCTTC. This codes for CASSRLLTGFSYNEQFF.

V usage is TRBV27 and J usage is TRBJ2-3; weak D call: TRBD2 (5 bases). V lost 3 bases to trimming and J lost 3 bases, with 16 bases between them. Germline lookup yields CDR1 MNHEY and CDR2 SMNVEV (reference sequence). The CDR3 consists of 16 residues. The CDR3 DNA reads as TGTGCCAGCAGTTTTTTGGGCAGGACTGGGACAGATACGCAGTATTTT. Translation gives CASSFLGRTGTDTQYF.

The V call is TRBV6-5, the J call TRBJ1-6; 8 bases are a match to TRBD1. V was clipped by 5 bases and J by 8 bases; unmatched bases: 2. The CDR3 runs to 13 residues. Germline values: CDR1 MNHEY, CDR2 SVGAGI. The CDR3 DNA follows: TGTGCCAGCAGTCCACAGGGGGATTCACCCCTCCACTTT. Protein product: CASSPQGDSPLHF.

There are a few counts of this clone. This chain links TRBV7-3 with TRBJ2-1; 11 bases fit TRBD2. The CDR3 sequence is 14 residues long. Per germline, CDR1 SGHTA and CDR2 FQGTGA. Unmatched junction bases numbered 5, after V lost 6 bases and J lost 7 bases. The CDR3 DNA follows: TGTGCCAGCAGTCTAGCGGGGGGAGTGAATGAGCAGTTCTTC. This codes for CASSLAGGVNEQFF.

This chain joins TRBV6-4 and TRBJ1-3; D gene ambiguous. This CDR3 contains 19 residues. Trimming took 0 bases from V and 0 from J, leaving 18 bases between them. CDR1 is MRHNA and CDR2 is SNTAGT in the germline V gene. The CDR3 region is CASSDSARFSPISGNTIYF. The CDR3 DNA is TGTGCCAGCAGTGACTCAGCGAGGTTCAGTCCTATCTCTGGAAACACCATATATTTT.

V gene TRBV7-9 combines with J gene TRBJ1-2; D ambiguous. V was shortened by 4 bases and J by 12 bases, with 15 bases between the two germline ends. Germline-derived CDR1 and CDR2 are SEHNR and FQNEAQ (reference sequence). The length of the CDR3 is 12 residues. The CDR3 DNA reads TGTGCCAGCAGCTCCGACGGGCGGGTTGACACCTTC. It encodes CASSSDGRVDTF.

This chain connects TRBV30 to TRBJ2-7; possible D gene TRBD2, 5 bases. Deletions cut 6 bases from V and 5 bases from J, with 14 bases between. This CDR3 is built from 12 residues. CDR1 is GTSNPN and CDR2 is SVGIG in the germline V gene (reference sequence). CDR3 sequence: CACFRGPNEQYF. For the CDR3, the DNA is TGTGCCTGCTTCCGAGGGCCCAACGAGCAGTACTTC.

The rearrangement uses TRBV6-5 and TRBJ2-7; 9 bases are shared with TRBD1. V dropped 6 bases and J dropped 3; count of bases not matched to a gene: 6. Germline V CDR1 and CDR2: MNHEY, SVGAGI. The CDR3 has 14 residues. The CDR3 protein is CASSRTGEIYEQYF. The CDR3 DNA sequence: TGTGCCAGCAGCCGGACAGGGGAAATCTACGAGCAGTACTTC.

DNA for the CDR3: TGTGCCAGCAGCTTGGGGACAGGGGGCTTCAATGAGCAGTTCTTC. Encoded protein: CASSLGTGGFNEQFF. This chain joins TRBV7-9 and TRBJ2-1, with 12 bases that match TRBD1. CDR3 length: 15 residues. CDR1 is SEHNR, CDR2 FQNEAQ, per germline (reference sequence). V gave up 3 bases and J gave up 6 bases; unmatched junction bases: 3.